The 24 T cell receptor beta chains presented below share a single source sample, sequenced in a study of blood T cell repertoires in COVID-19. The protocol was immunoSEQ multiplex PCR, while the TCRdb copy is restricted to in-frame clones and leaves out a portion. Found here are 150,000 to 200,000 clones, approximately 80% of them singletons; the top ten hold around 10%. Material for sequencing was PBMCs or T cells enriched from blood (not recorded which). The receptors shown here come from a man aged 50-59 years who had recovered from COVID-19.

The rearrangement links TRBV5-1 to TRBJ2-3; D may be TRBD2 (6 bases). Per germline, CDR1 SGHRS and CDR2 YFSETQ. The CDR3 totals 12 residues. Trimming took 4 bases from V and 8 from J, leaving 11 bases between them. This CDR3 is CASSPGELTQYF. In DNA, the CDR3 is TGCGCCAGCAGCCCGGGGGAACTTACGCAGTATTTT.

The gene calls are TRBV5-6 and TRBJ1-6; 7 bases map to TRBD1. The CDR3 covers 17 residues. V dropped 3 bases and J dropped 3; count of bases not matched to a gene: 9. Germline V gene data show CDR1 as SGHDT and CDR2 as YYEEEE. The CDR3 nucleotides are TGTGCCAGCAGCTCCGAGGCGGGACAGTACTATAATTCACCCCTCCACTTT. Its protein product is CASSSEAGQYYNSPLHF.

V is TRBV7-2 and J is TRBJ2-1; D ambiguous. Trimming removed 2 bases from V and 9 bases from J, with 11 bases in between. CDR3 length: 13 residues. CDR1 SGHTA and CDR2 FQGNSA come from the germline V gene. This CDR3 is CASSLNPSGEQFF. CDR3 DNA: TGTGCCAGCAGCTTAAACCCTTCGGGTGAGCAGTTCTTC.

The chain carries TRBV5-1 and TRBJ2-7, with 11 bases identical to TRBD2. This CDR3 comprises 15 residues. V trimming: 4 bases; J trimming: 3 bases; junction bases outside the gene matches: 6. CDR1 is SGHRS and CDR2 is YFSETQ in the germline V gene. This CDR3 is CASSTTSGAVYEQYF. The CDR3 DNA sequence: TGCGCCAGCAGCACGACTAGCGGGGCGGTCTACGAGCAGTACTTC.

CDR3 amino acids: CASSLGGRTNEKLFF. CDR3 nucleotides: TGTGCCAGCAGCCTGGGGGGACGGACTAATGAAAAACTGTTTTTT. The rearrangement uses TRBV13 and TRBJ1-4, with D perhaps matching TRBD1 (5 bases). V dropped 5 bases and J dropped 2 bases, with 12 bases sitting between them. The CDR3 runs to 15 residues. The germline V gene encodes CDR1 PRHDT and CDR2 FYEKMQ (reference sequence).

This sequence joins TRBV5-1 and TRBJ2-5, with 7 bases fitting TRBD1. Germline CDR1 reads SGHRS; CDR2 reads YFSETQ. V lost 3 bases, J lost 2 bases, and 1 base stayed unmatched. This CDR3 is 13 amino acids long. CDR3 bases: TGCGCCAGCAGCTCACAGGGGCAAGAGACCCAGTACTTC. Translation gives CASSSQGQETQYF.

The CDR3 bases are TGTGCCAGCAGCCCCCGGACTCACGCGAACACCGGGGAGCTGTTTTTT. Translated: CASSPRTHANTGELFF. The V gene is TRBV3-1 (or the pseudogene TRBV3-2), the J gene TRBJ2-2; D perhaps matches TRBD2 (5 bases). Per the germline V gene, CDR1 is LGHDT and CDR2 is YNNKEL (reference sequence). The CDR3 sequence is 16 residues long. V lost 4 bases to trimming and J lost 0 bases, with 12 bases between them.

The CDR3: CASSLMRNTGELFF. As DNA, the CDR3 is TGTGCCAGCAGCTTAATGCGTAACACCGGGGAGCTGTTTTTT. The rearrangement joins TRBV7-3 to TRBJ2-2; D gene uncertain. CDR1 and CDR2 (germline): SGHTA, FQGTGA. The CDR3 runs 14 residues. V shed 1 base and J shed 2 bases, with 5 bases lying between them.

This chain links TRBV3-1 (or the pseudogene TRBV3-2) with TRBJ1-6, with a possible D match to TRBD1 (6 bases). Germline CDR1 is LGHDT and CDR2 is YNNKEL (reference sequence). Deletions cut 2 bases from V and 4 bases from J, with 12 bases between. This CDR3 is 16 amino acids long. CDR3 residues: CASSQTSGQYNSPLHF. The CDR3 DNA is TGTGCCAGCAGCCAAACTAGCGGACAGTATAATTCACCCCTCCACTTT.

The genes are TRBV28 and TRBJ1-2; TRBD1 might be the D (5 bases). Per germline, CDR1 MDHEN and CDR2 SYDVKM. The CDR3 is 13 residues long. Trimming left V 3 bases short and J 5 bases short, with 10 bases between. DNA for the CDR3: TGTGCCAGCAGTTTCCCAGGGAAGTATGGCTACACCTTC. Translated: CASSFPGKYGYTF.

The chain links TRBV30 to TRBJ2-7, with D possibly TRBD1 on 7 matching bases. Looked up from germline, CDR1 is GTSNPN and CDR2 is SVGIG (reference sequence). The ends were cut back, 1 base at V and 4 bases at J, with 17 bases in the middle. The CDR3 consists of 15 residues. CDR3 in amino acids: CAWSAFRQGGYEQYF. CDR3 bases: TGTGCCTGGAGTGCCTTCCGGCAGGGGGGTTACGAGCAGTACTTC.

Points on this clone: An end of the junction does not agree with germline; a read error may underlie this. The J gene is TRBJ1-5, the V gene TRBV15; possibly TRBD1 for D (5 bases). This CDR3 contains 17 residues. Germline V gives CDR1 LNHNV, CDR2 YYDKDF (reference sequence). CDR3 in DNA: TGTGCCACCAGCCGAGAAACAGGAGTCTCCAACAATCAGCCCCAGCATTTT. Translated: CATSRETGVSNNQPQHF.

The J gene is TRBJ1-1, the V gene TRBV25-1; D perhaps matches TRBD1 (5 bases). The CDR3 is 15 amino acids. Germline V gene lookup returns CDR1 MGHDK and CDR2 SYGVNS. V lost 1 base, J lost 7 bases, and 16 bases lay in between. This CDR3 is CASSESGRGAIEAFF. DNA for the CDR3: TGTGCCAGCAGTGAATCCGGTAGGGGTGCGATTGAAGCTTTCTTT.

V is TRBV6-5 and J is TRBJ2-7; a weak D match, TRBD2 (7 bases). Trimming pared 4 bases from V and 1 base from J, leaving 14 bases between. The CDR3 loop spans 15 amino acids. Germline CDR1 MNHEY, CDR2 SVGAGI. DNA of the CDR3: TGTGCCAGCAGTTGGACAGCTAGCGGATCCTACGAGCAGTACTTC. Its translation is CASSWTASGSYEQYF.

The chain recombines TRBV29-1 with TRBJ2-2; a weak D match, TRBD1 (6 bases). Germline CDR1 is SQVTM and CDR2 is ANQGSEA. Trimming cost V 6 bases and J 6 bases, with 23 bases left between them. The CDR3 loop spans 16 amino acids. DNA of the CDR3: TGCAGCGTGGGGCTGAAAGCAGGGGTTCATTCCGGGGAGCTGTTTTTT. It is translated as CSVGLKAGVHSGELFF.

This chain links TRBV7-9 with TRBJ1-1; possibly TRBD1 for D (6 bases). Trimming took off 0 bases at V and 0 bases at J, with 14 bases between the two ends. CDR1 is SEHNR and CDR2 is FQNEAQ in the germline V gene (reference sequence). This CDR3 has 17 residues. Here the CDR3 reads CASSLAGTREMNTEAFF. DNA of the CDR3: TGTGCCAGCAGCTTAGCCGGGACACGGGAAATGAACACTGAAGCTTTCTTT.

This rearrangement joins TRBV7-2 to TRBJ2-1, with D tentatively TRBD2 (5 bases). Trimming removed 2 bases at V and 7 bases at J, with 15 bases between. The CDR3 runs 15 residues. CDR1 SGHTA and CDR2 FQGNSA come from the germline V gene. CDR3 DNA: TGTGCCAGCAGCTTATATGCCGGGGTTAATAATGAGCAGTTCTTC. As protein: CASSLYAGVNNEQFF.

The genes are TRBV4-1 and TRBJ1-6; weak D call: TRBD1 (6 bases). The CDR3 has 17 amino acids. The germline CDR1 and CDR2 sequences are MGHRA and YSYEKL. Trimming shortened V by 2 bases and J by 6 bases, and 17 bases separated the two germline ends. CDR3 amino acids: CASSQLSLGGVNSPLHF. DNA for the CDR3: TGCGCCAGCAGCCAACTCTCTTTAGGGGGGGTTAATTCACCCCTCCACTTT.

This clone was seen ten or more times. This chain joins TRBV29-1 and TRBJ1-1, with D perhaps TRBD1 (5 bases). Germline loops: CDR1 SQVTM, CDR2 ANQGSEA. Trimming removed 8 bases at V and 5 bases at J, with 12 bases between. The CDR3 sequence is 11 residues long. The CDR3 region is CSSNRGTEAFF. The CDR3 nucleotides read TGCAGCTCAAACCGGGGGACTGAAGCTTTCTTT.

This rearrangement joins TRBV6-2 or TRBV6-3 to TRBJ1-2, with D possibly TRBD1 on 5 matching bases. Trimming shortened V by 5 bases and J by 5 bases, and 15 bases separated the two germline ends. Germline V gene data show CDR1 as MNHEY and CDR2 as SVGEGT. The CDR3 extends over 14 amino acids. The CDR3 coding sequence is TGTGCCAGCAGTCGCACAGGAGAGCTTTATGGCTACACCTTC. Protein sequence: CASSRTGELYGYTF.

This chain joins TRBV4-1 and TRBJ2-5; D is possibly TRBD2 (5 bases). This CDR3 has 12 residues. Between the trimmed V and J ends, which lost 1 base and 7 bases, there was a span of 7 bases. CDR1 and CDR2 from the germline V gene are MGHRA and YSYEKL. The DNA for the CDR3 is TGCGCCAGCAGCCAAGTTGGAGGGACCCAGTACTTC. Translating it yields CASSQVGGTQYF.

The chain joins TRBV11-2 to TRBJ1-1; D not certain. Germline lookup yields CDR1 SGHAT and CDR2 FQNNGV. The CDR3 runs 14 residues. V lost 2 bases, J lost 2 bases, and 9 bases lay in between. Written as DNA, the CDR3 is TGTGCCAGCAGCTTAAAGCACGCCAACACTGAAGCTTTCTTT. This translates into CASSLKHANTEAFF. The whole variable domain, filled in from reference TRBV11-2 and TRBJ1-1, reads EAGVAQSPRYKIIEKRQSVAFWCNPISGHATLYWYQQILGQGPKLLIQFQNNGVVDDSQLPKDRFSAERLKGVDSTLKIQPAKLEDSAVYLCASSLKHANTEAFFGQGTRLTVV.

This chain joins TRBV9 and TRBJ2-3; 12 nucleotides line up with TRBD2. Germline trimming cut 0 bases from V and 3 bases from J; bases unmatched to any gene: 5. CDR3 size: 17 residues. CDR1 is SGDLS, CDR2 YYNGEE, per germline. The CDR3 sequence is CASSVGRLAGGTDTQYF. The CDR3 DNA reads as TGTGCCAGCAGCGTAGGGCGTCTAGCGGGGGGGACAGATACGCAGTATTTT.

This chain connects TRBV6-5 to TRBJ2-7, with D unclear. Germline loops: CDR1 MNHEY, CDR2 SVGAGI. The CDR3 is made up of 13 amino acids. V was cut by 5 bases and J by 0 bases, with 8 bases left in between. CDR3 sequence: CASSHTASYEQYF. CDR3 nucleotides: TGTGCCAGCAGTCATACAGCCTCCTACGAGCAGTACTTC.